This section outlines one T cell receptor (beta chain) sequence together with its context. Ages ranged from roughly 18 to 100 years, with residence in about two dozen US areas. Cohort 3 donors counted as recovered after two negative PCRs, clearance, or resolved symptoms. This CDR3 spans 15 amino acids. With 5 bases removed from V and 2 bases from J, the gap between germline ends came to 15 bases. Germline loops: CDR1 SGHTA, CDR2 FQGTGA. These data belong to a study of blood T cell repertoires in COVID-19. Study details: PBMCs, B-cell-depleted T cells, or T cells were the source of the cDNA or gDNA that made up the material.

As originally analysed: Estimation of nucleated cell counts relied on the amplification of reference gene primers. Sequencing used immunoSEQ multiplex PCR; TCRdb keeps in-frame clones, though not all of them. Clonal size and the V and J genes are those of that table, whereas D and trimming came from the DNA. This sample has about 320,000 clones, with 70% to 90% found just once. What was sequenced was PBMCs or T cells enriched from blood (not recorded which). This clonotype was obtained from a woman in her thirties who had recovered from COVID-19. The chain joins TRBV7-3 to TRBJ1-2; a weak D match, TRBD1 (5 bases). CDR3 in DNA: TGTGCCAGCAGCATAGACGGGGGAACCAACTATGGCTACACCTTC. Translation gives CASSIDGGTNYGYTF. The entire variable domain, with the rest obtained from reference TRBV7-3 and TRBJ1-2, is as follows: GAGVSQTPSNKVTEKGKYVELRCDPISGHTALYWYRQSLGQGPEFLIYFQGTGAADDSGLPNDRFFAVRPEGSVSTLKIQRTERGDSAVYLCASSIDGGTNYGYTFGSGTRLTVV.